Given below is one T cell receptor (beta chain) in context. Germline assignment: CDR1 SGHVS and CDR2 FQNEAQ. The CDR3 totals 16 residues. Between the trimmed V and J ends, which lost 0 bases and 0 bases, there was a span of 9 bases. Generated by immunoSEQ multiplex PCR, the TCRdb table keeps only in-frame clones and is missing some. The profile covers 150,000 to 200,000 clones, with 80% to 85% appearing a single time and less than 1.5% taken by the ten largest. This entry comes from a study of cytomegalovirus exposure and HLA in healthy donors. Study background: It was reported in a later analysis that the approximately 120 validation repertoires used the same platform as the approximately 690 first-cohort repertoires.

The donors were in the roughly 120-subject validation cohort, distinct from the approximately 700-subject first cohort. This sequence originates from a young woman in good health and CMV-seronegative. This chain connects TRBV7-8 to TRBJ1-5; D unclear. The sequenced sample consisted of PBMCs. The CDR3 nucleotides are TGTGCCAGCAGCTTAGCGTACAGTGTTAGCAATCAGCCCCAGCATTTT. Protein product: CASSLAYSVSNQPQHF.